The source of this T cell receptor (beta chain) is a study of technical replicates of blood from four donors. The CDR3 has 17 residues. Unmatched junction bases numbered 13, after V lost 5 bases and J lost 3 bases. Germline V CDR1 and CDR2: SEHNR, FQNEAQ (reference sequence). Produced via immunoSEQ multiplex PCR; TCRdb's table is partial and in-frame only. The top ten hold under 0.3% of the sample, which has 70,000 to 95,000 clones, roughly 92% seen once. V is TRBV7-9 and J is TRBJ2-3; 8 bases are shared with TRBD2. Sequencing was performed on T cells isolated from PBMCs. This receptor was taken from a human donor in good health. In DNA form, the CDR3 reads TGTGCCAGCAGCCAAACAAGAAGCGGGAGCGGGACAGATACGCAGTATTTT. Encoded protein: CASSQTRSGSGTDTQYF.